A single sample is the source of the 10 T cell receptor beta chains below, sequenced in a study of blood T cell repertoires in COVID-19. Assay: immunoSEQ multiplex PCR; the TCRdb copy retains only in-frame clones and omits some. The data contain fewer than 250,000 clones, around 92% of them singletons. The sequenced sample was peripheral blood. Receptor source: a man under 40 with acute or convalescent COVID-19.

This chain connects TRBV30 to TRBJ2-2, with D hard to call. The V end was cut by 0 bases, the J end by 6 bases, with 8 bases between. This CDR3 spans 13 amino acids. Germline loops: CDR1 GTSNPN, CDR2 SVGIG (reference sequence). This CDR3 reads CAWSVQAPGELFF. In DNA form, the CDR3 reads TGTGCCTGGAGTGTGCAGGCTCCCGGGGAGCTGTTTTTT.

The chain carries TRBV28 and TRBJ2-7; 9 bases map to TRBD1. There are 16 residues in the CDR3. V was clipped by 6 bases and J by 4 bases; unmatched bases: 13. Germline-derived CDR1 and CDR2 are MDHEN and SYDVKM. CDR3 protein: CASRPTGGAKGYEQYF. CDR3 sequence (DNA): TGTGCCAGCAGGCCTACAGGGGGCGCAAAAGGGTACGAGCAGTACTTC. The full variable domain, rest sourced from reference TRBV28 and TRBJ2-7, is DVKVTQSSRYLVKRTGEKVFLECVQDMDHENMFWYRQDPGLGLRLIYFSYDVKMKEKGDIPEGYSVSREKKERFSLILESASTNQTSMYLCASRPTGGAKGYEQYFGPGTRLTVT.

J is TRBJ2-5 and V is TRBV29-1, with a tentative D call TRBD2 (7 bases). Germline V gene data show CDR1 as SQVTM and CDR2 as ANQGSEA. V was pared by 4 bases and J by 5 bases, with 14 bases between. The CDR3 is made up of 13 amino acids. The CDR3 DNA follows: TGCAGCGTTGGAAATGGGGGGGCCGAGACCCAGTACTTC. It translates to CSVGNGGAETQYF.

CDR3 amino acids: CASSVTLPGTYQPQHF. The CDR3 coding sequence is TGTGCCAGCAGTGTAACCCTACCCGGTACCTATCAGCCCCAGCATTTT. The chain combines TRBV2 with TRBJ1-5; D not certain. Germline CDR1 is SNHLY and CDR2 is FYNNEI. The CDR3 sequence is 16 residues long. Trimming cost V 4 bases and J 5 bases, with 18 bases left between them.

J is TRBJ2-1 and V is TRBV18; D uncertain. Trimming removed 3 bases from V and 4 bases from J, with 10 bases in between. The length of the CDR3 is 14 residues. Germline CDR1 KGHSH, CDR2 LQKENI. The CDR3 protein is CASSPSLFYNEQFF. The CDR3, as DNA: TGTGCCAGCTCACCGTCCCTCTTTTACAATGAGCAGTTCTTC.

V usage is TRBV14 and J usage is TRBJ1-1, with D unclear. Germline CDR1 and CDR2: SGHDN and FVKESK. The CDR3 totals 12 residues. Trimming pared 4 bases from V and 4 bases from J, leaving 7 bases between. The CDR3: CASSPAFTEAFF. The CDR3 coding sequence is TGTGCCAGCAGCCCAGCGTTCACTGAAGCTTTCTTT.

This clone appeared once. The same CDR3 is also encoded by other DNA sequences in this sample. The chain recombines TRBV7-3 with TRBJ2-5, with a weak D call TRBD1 (5 bases). V was pared by 5 bases and J by 2 bases, with 9 bases between. The CDR3 consists of 13 residues. Germline V gene data show CDR1 as SGHTA and CDR2 as FQGTGA. DNA of the CDR3: TGTGCCAGCAGCAGGGGTTCACAAGAGACCCAGTACTTC. This encodes CASSRGSQETQYF.

The V call is TRBV3-1 (or the pseudogene TRBV3-2), the J call TRBJ2-7; no clear D. The CDR3 totals 14 residues. Germline lookup yields CDR1 LGHDT and CDR2 YNNKEL (reference sequence). V was cut by 4 bases and J by 2 bases, with 12 bases left in between. The CDR3 loop is CASSPHIATYEQYF. CDR3 coding DNA: TGTGCCAGCAGCCCTCACATAGCAACCTACGAGCAGTACTTC.

The chain carries TRBV5-1 and TRBJ1-1; TRBD1 agrees at 11 bases. The CDR3 is 17 amino acids. V dropped 2 bases and J dropped 2; count of bases not matched to a gene: 8. Germline CDR1 and CDR2: SGHRS and YFSETQ. The CDR3 region is CASSFVDRGHSNTEAFF. The CDR3 DNA sequence: TGCGCCAGCAGCTTCGTGGACAGGGGGCACTCAAACACTGAAGCTTTCTTT.

The chain uses TRBV21-1 and TRBJ2-5; the DNA was not compared with TRBD2, the D call given in the table. TRBV21-1 is an annotated pseudogene. This CDR3 spans 16 amino acids. CDR3 in DNA: TGTGCCAGCAGCAAAGTCCCACCAAGGGGAGGCGAGACCCAGTACTTC. It encodes CASSKVPPRGGETQYF.